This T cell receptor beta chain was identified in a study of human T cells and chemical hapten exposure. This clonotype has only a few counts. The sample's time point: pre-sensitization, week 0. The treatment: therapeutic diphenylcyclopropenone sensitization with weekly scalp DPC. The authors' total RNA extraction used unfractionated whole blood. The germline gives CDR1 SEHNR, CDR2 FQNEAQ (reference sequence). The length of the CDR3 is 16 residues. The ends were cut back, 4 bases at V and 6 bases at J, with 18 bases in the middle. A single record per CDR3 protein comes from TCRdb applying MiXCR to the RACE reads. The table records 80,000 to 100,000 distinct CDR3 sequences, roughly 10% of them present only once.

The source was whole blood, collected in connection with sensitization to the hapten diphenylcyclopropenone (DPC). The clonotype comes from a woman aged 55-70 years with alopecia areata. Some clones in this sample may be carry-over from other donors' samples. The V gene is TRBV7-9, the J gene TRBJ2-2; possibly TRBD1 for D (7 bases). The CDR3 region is CASSYRRGLYPGELFF. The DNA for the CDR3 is TGTGCCAGCAGCTACCGGAGGGGGCTGTACCCCGGGGAGCTGTTTTTT.